This TCR beta chain appears in the sequencing data of a study of CXCR3-negative and CXCR3-positive naive CD8 T cells. The TRB cDNA libraries were prepared by 5' RACE with UMI labels. TCRdb derives one entry per CDR3 protein from the 5' RACE reads, leaving out DNA. Across 130,000 or so distinct CDR3 sequences, the top ten clones capture 0.45% to 0.6% of the sample. Germline assignment: CDR1 DFQATT and CDR2 SNEGSKA (reference sequence). CDR3 length equals 14 residues. Specimen: naive CXCR3- CD8+ T cells from blood. Subset indicated: CD45RO-CCR7+CD27+CD95- naive CD8+ T cells lacking CXCR3 (TNR3-). The TCR originated in a human donor in good health. Some clones in this sample may be carry-over from other donors' samples. V usage is TRBV20-1 and J usage is TRBJ1-1; absent DNA, TCRdb's TRBD1 call cannot be checked. CDR3 sequence: CSARGGQLNTEAFF.